These 21 T cell receptor beta chains were all obtained from the same sample, sequenced in a study of shared clonotypes between healthy human individuals. Data came from immunoSEQ multiplex PCR; TCRdb stores just in-frame clones and leaves some out. The data show over a million clones, around 74% seen once. The source material was memory CD4+ T cells sorted from blood. Subset of the sample: CD45RA-negative fraction. Source of these receptors: a man between 18 and 35 years old in good health.

The genes are TRBV10-3 and TRBJ2-2; D may be TRBD1 (6 bases). The CDR3 loop spans 14 amino acids. The V gene's germline CDR1 is ENHRY and CDR2 SYGVKD. The V end lost 5 bases, the J end lost 6 bases, and 13 bases lay between the germline ends. DNA for the CDR3: TGTGCCATCAGTTCCCCCCAGGGGTCCGGGGAGCTGTTTTTT. This translates into CAISSPQGSGELFF.

This clone was recorded once. The sample has other DNA sequences that encode this CDR3 too. The V call is TRBV10-3, the J call TRBJ2-2; D is uncertain. V was clipped by 3 bases and J by 6 bases, with 2 bases between them. Germline values: CDR1 ENHRY, CDR2 SYGVKD. The CDR3 is 11 residues long. The DNA of the CDR3 is TGTGCCATCAGTGATCCCGGGGAGCTGTTTTTT. This sequence encodes CAISDPGELFF.

The chain combines TRBV29-1 with TRBJ2-7; TRBD2 matches at 11 bases. The CDR3 length is 15 residues. V shed 1 base, J shed 2 bases, and the junction held 4 bases outside the gene matches. From germline, CDR1 is SQVTM and CDR2 ANQGSEA. CDR3 sequence reads: CSVEAQTSGTYEQYF. Here the CDR3 DNA reads TGCAGCGTTGAAGCCCAGACTAGCGGGACCTACGAGCAGTACTTC.

The V call is TRBV6-6, the J call TRBJ2-4; D possibly uses TRBD1 or TRBD2 (6 bases each). Trimming took off 5 bases at V and 6 bases at J, with 17 bases between the two ends. CDR1 and CDR2 from the germline V gene are MNHNY and SVGAGI (reference sequence). CDR3 size: 15 residues. The CDR3 DNA reads TGTGCCAGCAGTCCGGCCCGAGGAGGGGGAAACATTCAGTACTTC. It translates to CASSPARGGGNIQYF.

This clone was recorded once. The chain recombines TRBV9 with TRBJ2-6; D gene ambiguous. V gave up 4 bases and J gave up 4 bases, with 6 bases separating them. Looked up from germline, CDR1 is SGDLS and CDR2 is YYNGEE. The CDR3 totals 13 residues. CDR3 loop: CASSLGGANVLTF. The DNA of the CDR3 is TGTGCCAGCAGCTTAGGGGGGGCCAACGTCCTGACTTTC.

The rearrangement links TRBV28 to TRBJ2-5, with D perhaps given as TRBD1 or TRBD2 (6 bases each). The CDR3 has 14 residues. Per the germline V gene, CDR1 is MDHEN and CDR2 is SYDVKM. The ends were cut back, 2 bases at V and 2 bases at J, with 9 bases in the middle. CDR3 in amino acids: CASSLGGRQETQYF. In DNA, the CDR3 is TGTGCCAGCAGTTTAGGGGGGCGGCAAGAGACCCAGTACTTC.

Only one count was recorded for this clone. The chain links TRBV11-3 to TRBJ2-1; either TRBD1 or TRBD2 may fit D (5 bases each). This CDR3 contains 13 residues. V was clipped by 3 bases and J by 9 bases, with 12 bases between them. Germline lookup yields CDR1 SGHNT and CDR2 YENEEA. The CDR3 region has the DNA TGTGCCAGCAGCTTGCAGGGAGAGGCTGAGCAGTTCTTC. This encodes CASSLQGEAEQFF.

The chain has TRBV30 and TRBJ1-5, with D unresolved. The CDR3 spans 16 residues. CDR1 GTSNPN and CDR2 SVGIG come from the germline V gene (reference sequence). V lost 0 bases to trimming and J lost 0 bases, with 12 bases between them. The CDR3 nucleotides read TGTGCCTGGAGTGTACGTTCCTTTTATAGCAATCAGCCCCAGCATTTT. This encodes CAWSVRSFYSNQPQHF.

The rearrangement joins TRBV5-1 to TRBJ1-2; a weak D match, TRBD1 (5 bases). The CDR3 totals 16 residues. Looked up from germline, CDR1 is SGHRS and CDR2 is YFSETQ. V was trimmed by 0 bases and J by 7 bases, leaving 19 bases between them. DNA of the CDR3: TGCGCCAGCAGCTTGGGGGCCAGGGATGGCAACGCTGGCTACACCTTC. Its protein product is CASSLGARDGNAGYTF.

This chain uses TRBV6-1 with TRBJ2-7; D may be TRBD2 (6 bases). This CDR3 region has 12 residues. Germline V gene lookup returns CDR1 MNHNS and CDR2 SASEGT. The CDR3 loop reads CSAGPQYYEQYF. The CDR3 nucleotides read TGTAGCGCGGGACCTCAATACTACGAGCAGTACTTC.

The CDR3 region is CASSERQGTKETQYF. CDR3 DNA: TGTGCCAGCAGTGAACGGCAGGGGACGAAAGAGACCCAGTACTTC. The rearrangement links TRBV2 to TRBJ2-5; TRBD1 is a possible D gene (6 bases). Per germline, CDR1 SNHLY and CDR2 FYNNEI. This CDR3 spans 15 amino acids. The V gene lost 2 bases and the J gene lost 3 bases, with 13 bases spanning the gap. The full variable domain, completed using reference TRBV2 and TRBJ2-5, is EPEVTQTPSHQVTQMGQEVILRCVPISNHLYFYWYRQILGQKVEFLVSFYNNEISEKSEIFDDQFSVERPDGSNFTLKIRSTKLEDSAMYFCASSERQGTKETQYFGPGTRLLVL.

The CDR3 DNA sequence: TGTGCCAGCAGCCCCGGTAGATCAGGTTTCTACGAGCAGTACTTC. As protein: CASSPGRSGFYEQYF. This chain uses TRBV5-6 with TRBJ2-7; D remains unclear. This CDR3 is built from 15 residues. Looked up from germline, CDR1 is SGHDT and CDR2 is YYEEEE. V gave up 4 bases and J gave up 3 bases, with 17 bases separating them.

J is TRBJ1-4 and V is TRBV6-7, with D uncertain. TRBV6-7 is an ORF; its function is uncertain. Trimming took 0 bases from V and 3 from J, leaving 2 bases between them. This CDR3 spans 13 amino acids. The DNA of the CDR3 is TGTGCCAGCAGTTACTCGTCTAATGAAAAACTGTTTTTT. Translation: CASSYSSNEKLFF.

The rearrangement joins TRBV5-6 to TRBJ2-3; the match to TRBD2 covers 9 bases. V was clipped by 1 base and J by 1 base; unmatched bases: 1. This CDR3 comprises 15 residues. The germline V gene has CDR1 SGHDT and CDR2 YYEEEE. The CDR3 DNA reads TGTGCCAGCAGCTTGAGGACTAGCGGCACAGATACGCAGTATTTT. This codes for CASSLRTSGTDTQYF.

This clone was observed once. The chain links TRBV30 to TRBJ2-3, with D tentatively TRBD1 or TRBD2 (6 bases each). V dropped 5 bases and J dropped 1 base, with 13 bases sitting between them. CDR3 length: 14 amino acids. Germline V gene data show CDR1 as GTSNPN and CDR2 as SVGIG (reference sequence). As DNA, the CDR3 is TGTGCCTGGGACCGGAGGGGGGGCACAGATACGCAGTATTTT. It yields the protein CAWDRRGGTDTQYF.

This clone was observed once. The chain joins TRBV28 to TRBJ1-1; the D gene is possibly TRBD1 (5 bases). V dropped 2 bases and J dropped 11 bases, with 12 bases sitting between them. Looked up from germline, CDR1 is MDHEN and CDR2 is SYDVKM. This CDR3 is built from 12 residues. The CDR3 loop reads CASSLLWGSAFF. The DNA for the CDR3 is TGTGCCAGCAGTTTACTTTGGGGGAGTGCTTTCTTT.

The genes are TRBV29-1 and TRBJ2-5, with D unresolved. The V end was cut by 3 bases, the J end by 1 base, with 6 bases between. This CDR3 contains 12 residues. Germline assignment: CDR1 SQVTM and CDR2 ANQGSEA. The CDR3 DNA sequence: TGCAGCGTTGACTATTCCCAAGAGACCCAGTACTTC. It yields the protein CSVDYSQETQYF.

V and J are TRBV19 and TRBJ2-6, with D maybe TRBD1 (6 bases). V was cut by 7 bases and J by 0 bases, with 13 bases left in between. The CDR3 is 16 residues long. CDR1 and CDR2 (germline): LNHDA, SQIVND (reference sequence). The CDR3 region has the DNA TGTGCCAGTACGGACAGAAGTACCTCTGGGGCCAACGTCCTGACTTTC. Translated, it gives CASTDRSTSGANVLTF.

This sequence joins TRBV11-3 and TRBJ2-7; possibly TRBD1 or TRBD2 for D (6 bases each). The length of the CDR3 is 15 residues. Germline V gene data show CDR1 as SGHNT and CDR2 as YENEEA. The V end was cut by 2 bases, the J end by 6 bases, with 17 bases between. CDR3 sequence (DNA): TGTGCCAGCAGCTTACTCGGGGGCAGGGTGGGCGAGCAGTACTTC. Protein sequence: CASSLLGGRVGEQYF.

This clone was detected a few times. The V gene is TRBV20-1, the J gene TRBJ1-2, with D uncertain. CDR1 is DFQATT and CDR2 is SNEGSKA in the germline V gene (reference sequence). V shed 0 bases and J shed 8 bases, with 7 bases lying between them. This CDR3 is built from 11 residues. The CDR3 sequence: CSARDLEGYTF. CDR3 sequence (DNA): TGCAGTGCTAGAGATCTGGAGGGCTACACCTTC.

J is TRBJ2-7 and V is TRBV30; D may be TRBD1 (5 bases). The CDR3 length is 12 residues. With 8 bases removed from V and 5 bases from J, the gap between germline ends came to 16 bases. Germline V gene sequence: CDR1 GTSNPN, CDR2 SVGIG (reference sequence). As DNA, the CDR3 is TGTGCCCGCCGACAGAACCTCAACGAGCAGTACTTC. Translated: CARRQNLNEQYF. The variable domain in full, with the rest retrieved from reference TRBV30 and TRBJ2-7, is SQTIHQWPATLVQPVGSPLSLECTVEGTSNPNLYWYRQAAGRGLQLLFYSVGIGQISSEVPQNLSASRPQDRQFILSSKKLLLSDSGFYLCARRQNLNEQYFGPGTRLTVT.